What follows are 6 T cell receptor beta chains derived from one specimen sequenced in a study of blood T cell repertoires in COVID-19. Data came from immunoSEQ multiplex PCR; TCRdb stores just in-frame clones and leaves some out. The table lists about 190,000 clones, almost 90% of them singletons. The sample was peripheral blood. These receptors were collected from a man aged 50 or older with acute or convalescent COVID-19.

CDR3 DNA sequence: TGTGCCAGCGGACAGCGGGGGGAAAATGAGCAGTTCTTC. Translation gives CASGQRGENEQFF. This rearrangement joins TRBV12-3 or TRBV12-4 to TRBJ2-1; TRBD2 matches 9 bases. The CDR3 is 13 amino acids. V lost 8 bases and J lost 7; bases outside the gene matches: 6.

This chain connects TRBV6-5 to TRBJ2-1; 7 nucleotides align to TRBD1. The trim removed 0 bases at V and 7 bases at J, leaving 9 bases unmatched. Germline-derived CDR1 and CDR2 are MNHEY and SVGAGI. The CDR3 has 16 residues. CDR3 sequence: CASSYSPTGTSNEQFF. The CDR3 nucleotides are TGTGCCAGCAGTTACTCTCCGACAGGGACATCAAATGAGCAGTTCTTC.

V usage is TRBV7-9 and J usage is TRBJ2-1; maybe TRBD2 (6 bases). The CDR3 length is 19 residues. The germline V gene encodes CDR1 SEHNR and CDR2 FQNEAQ (reference sequence). Trimming cost V 5 bases and J 1 base, with 24 bases left between them. The CDR3 DNA reads TGTGCCAGCAGCCCGCGGGCCCCACCAAGCGGGCGTTCCTACAATGAGCAGTTCTTC. Translation: CASSPRAPPSGRSYNEQFF.

This sequence joins TRBV12-3 or TRBV12-4 and TRBJ2-1; TRBD1 matches 7 bases. V dropped 5 bases and J dropped 8; count of bases not matched to a gene: 6. This CDR3 region has 13 residues. The CDR3 sequence is CASSKDRLDEQFF. DNA for the CDR3: TGTGCCAGCAGTAAGGACAGGCTAGATGAGCAGTTCTTC.

The CDR3 DNA reads TGTGCCAGTACACAGGGGAGGTTAGCAGGAGGCGAGCAGTTCTTC. This translates into CASTQGRLAGGEQFF. This chain connects TRBV6-5 to TRBJ2-1, with D maybe TRBD1 (7 bases). Germline lookup yields CDR1 MNHEY and CDR2 SVGAGI. The length of the CDR3 is 15 residues. V lost 9 bases to trimming and J lost 10 bases, with 25 bases between them.

The chain has TRBV12-5 and TRBJ1-1, with D possibly matching TRBD1 (6 bases). The V and J ends lost 6 bases and 13 bases respectively, with 18 bases between them. Per germline, CDR1 LGHNT and CDR2 FRNRAP. This CDR3 has 12 residues. In DNA form, the CDR3 reads TGTGCTAGTGGAAACACCACAGGGTTTGTTTTCTTT. Its translation: CASGNTTGFVFF.